Following are 25 T cell receptor beta chains from one sample sequenced in a study of OX40 agonist ivuxolimab in advanced cancers. The assay was immunoSEQ multiplex PCR, and TCRdb's table has in-frame clones only and misses some. The sample yields 30,000 to 35,000 clones, approximately 89% seen once. The sample was CD4+ or CD8+ T cells sorted from blood, taken in a trial of the OX40 agonist ivuxolimab. The receptor set was obtained from an adult with an advanced solid tumor such as melanoma, head and neck, liver or kidney cancer.

The V and J genes are TRBV19 and TRBJ1-1, with D unresolved. This CDR3 spans 16 amino acids. The V end was cut by 1 base, the J end by 2 bases, with 14 bases between. CDR1 is LNHDA and CDR2 is SQIVND in the germline V gene (reference sequence). The CDR3 here is CASSIGWSGSNTEAFF. The CDR3 DNA reads TGTGCCAGTAGTATAGGTTGGAGCGGATCTAACACTGAAGCTTTCTTT.

The CDR3 here is CASSNSPGGSTNEQFF. The CDR3 nucleotides read TGTGCCAGTAGTAACTCACCGGGCGGGAGTACCAATGAGCAGTTCTTC. The chain is built from TRBV19 and TRBJ2-1, with 7 bases fitting TRBD2. V was clipped by 4 bases and J by 6 bases; unmatched bases: 12. Germline assignment: CDR1 LNHDA and CDR2 SQIVND (reference sequence). The CDR3 covers 16 residues.

The chain is built from TRBV29-1 and TRBJ1-1; D is undetermined. The V gene's germline CDR1 is SQVTM and CDR2 ANQGSEA. The CDR3 consists of 11 residues. V was pared by 6 bases and J by 4 bases, with 9 bases between. CDR3 region: CSVSRSTEAFF. In DNA, the CDR3 is TGCAGCGTCTCCCGATCCACTGAAGCTTTCTTT.

This clone turned up a few times. V gene TRBV28 combines with J gene TRBJ1-2; D is undetermined. This CDR3 is built from 12 residues. Germline CDR1 reads MDHEN; CDR2 reads SYDVKM. CDR3 nucleotide sequence: TGTGCTTACGGCCATAAGGCGTATGGCTACACCTTC. Residues: CAYGHKAYGYTF.

This chain joins TRBV5-1 and TRBJ2-2, with 8 positions matching TRBD1. V was clipped by 4 bases and J by 1 base; unmatched bases: 3. CDR1 is SGHRS, CDR2 YFSETQ, per germline. CDR3 length equals 15 residues. The CDR3 loop reads CASSHGTGNTGELFF. The CDR3 DNA reads TGCGCCAGCAGCCACGGGACAGGGAACACCGGGGAGCTGTTTTTT.

The chain links TRBV11-3 to TRBJ2-1; D not resolved. Trimming removed 0 bases from V and 5 bases from J, with 11 bases in between. The CDR3 runs 15 residues. The germline V gene has CDR1 SGHNT and CDR2 YENEEA. The CDR3 here is CASSLEGWKDNEQFF. For the CDR3, the DNA is TGTGCCAGCAGCTTAGAGGGGTGGAAGGACAATGAGCAGTTCTTC.

A few counts support this clone. The chain is built from TRBV29-1 and TRBJ2-3; D is unclear. In germline, CDR1 is SQVTM, CDR2 ANQGSEA. The V gene lost 1 base and the J gene lost 0 bases, with 8 bases spanning the gap. The CDR3 totals 14 residues. The CDR3 nucleotides are TGCAGCGTTGAAGTCGGAGAAAGCACAGATACGCAGTATTTT. The encoded protein is CSVEVGESTDTQYF.

The chain couples TRBV19 to TRBJ1-1; no clear D gene. Germline V CDR1 and CDR2: LNHDA, SQIVND (reference sequence). There are 14 residues in the CDR3. V was trimmed by 0 bases and J by 6 bases, leaving 11 bases between them. CDR3 region: CASSIDQRRPEAFF. The DNA for the CDR3 is TGTGCCAGTAGTATAGATCAAAGAAGGCCTGAAGCTTTCTTT.

V is TRBV5-6 and J is TRBJ2-7; 7 positions match TRBD1. Germline V gene lookup returns CDR1 SGHDT and CDR2 YYEEEE. The V gene end was trimmed by 1 base and the J gene end by 2 bases; junction bases not matched to a gene: 3. The CDR3 has 14 amino acids. The CDR3 DNA reads as TGTGCCAGCAGCTTGTCCGGACAGGCCTACGAGCAGTACTTC. Translating it yields CASSLSGQAYEQYF.

This clone was seen only once. V and J are TRBV6-5 and TRBJ2-3; D gene ambiguous. V shed 2 bases and J shed 0 bases, with 6 bases lying between them. The CDR3 contains 14 residues. Germline CDR1 and CDR2: MNHEY and SVGAGI. The CDR3 DNA reads as TGTGCCAGCAGTTACGGCGGTAGCACAGATACGCAGTATTTT. It translates to CASSYGGSTDTQYF.

Relative to its sample, this clone is medium-sized. This rearrangement joins TRBV10-2 to TRBJ2-1; 7 positions match TRBD2. Germline trimming cut 3 bases from V and 15 bases from J; bases unmatched to any gene: 5. The CDR3 sequence is 11 residues long. Germline values: CDR1 WSHSY, CDR2 SAAADI. CDR3 DNA sequence: TGCGCCAGCAGTGATCTAGCGGTACGGTTCTTC. Encoded protein: CASSDLAVRFF.

This chain links TRBV15 with TRBJ2-3; 11 nucleotides agree with TRBD2. The germline CDR1 and CDR2 sequences are LNHNV and YYDKDF (reference sequence). J was trimmed by 1 base and V by 1 base; bases with no gene match: 13. This CDR3 has 20 residues. This chain's CDR3 is CATSRGLAGINVAGTDTQYF. Here the CDR3 DNA reads TGTGCCACCAGCAGAGGACTAGCGGGAATAAACGTCGCTGGCACAGATACGCAGTATTTT.

A note on this clone: Germline is not matched at one junction end, which may reflect a read error. The chain carries TRBV11-2 and TRBJ2-7, with TRBD1 as a possible D gene (5 bases). The CDR3 is 11 amino acids. Germline V gene lookup returns CDR1 SGHAT and CDR2 FQNNGV. The CDR3 protein is CASSLGRQQYF. CDR3 DNA sequence: TGTGCCAGCAGCTTAGGCAGACAGCAATACTTC.

The CDR3 region has the DNA TGCGCCAGCGCCGGGACAGGGGATGGCTATGGCTACACCTTC. As protein: CASAGTGDGYGYTF. V usage is TRBV5-1 and J usage is TRBJ1-2; 10 bases align to TRBD1. The V segment lost 7 bases and the J segment 4 bases; nucleotides outside the gene matches: 7. Germline V gene lookup returns CDR1 SGHRS and CDR2 YFSETQ. The CDR3 is 14 residues long.

The count of this clone is one. This chain uses TRBV6-6 with TRBJ2-5, with 12 positions matching TRBD2. Losses at the gene ends were 2 bases for V and 3 bases for J; bases not matched to a gene: 4. CDR1 MNHNY and CDR2 SVGAGI come from the germline V gene (reference sequence). The length of the CDR3 is 16 residues. DNA of the CDR3: TGTGCCAGCAGTTACCTAGCGGGAGGGTCGGAAGAGACCCAGTACTTC. It encodes CASSYLAGGSEETQYF.

V and J are TRBV11-2 and TRBJ2-7; D is ambiguous. This CDR3 spans 16 amino acids. Germline V gives CDR1 SGHAT, CDR2 FQNNGV. V was trimmed by 2 bases and J by 1 base, leaving 15 bases between them. DNA of the CDR3: TGTGCCAGCAGCTTAACCTATTACAGCAATTCCTACGAGCAGTACTTC. Translation gives CASSLTYYSNSYEQYF.

J is TRBJ1-2 and V is TRBV5-4; D unclear. Trimming removed 0 bases at V and 1 base at J, with 7 bases between. Germline V gene sequence: CDR1 SGHNT, CDR2 YYREEE (reference sequence). The CDR3 is 14 amino acids. CDR3 in DNA: TGTGCCAGCAGCTTGGACAGCCTTAACTATGGCTACACCTTC. This encodes CASSLDSLNYGYTF.

The rearrangement links TRBV6-5 to TRBJ2-3; the match to TRBD1 covers 10 bases. There are 15 residues in the CDR3. The J segment lost 5 bases and the V segment lost 3 bases, leaving 5 bases of the junction unmatched. Germline lookup yields CDR1 MNHEY and CDR2 SVGAGI. The CDR3 coding sequence is TGTGCCAGCAGTTATGACAGGGGGCATAGAGATACGCAGTATTTT. Translating gives CASSYDRGHRDTQYF.

The V gene is TRBV11-2, the J gene TRBJ1-5; D is unclear. The CDR3 extends over 13 amino acids. V was clipped by 5 bases and J by 3 bases, with 8 bases between them. CDR1 is SGHAT and CDR2 is FQNNGV in the germline V gene. The chain's CDR3 is CASSISANQPQHF. As DNA, the CDR3 is TGTGCCAGCAGCATATCCGCCAATCAGCCCCAGCATTTT.

The chain has TRBV19 and TRBJ2-2; D might be TRBD1 or TRBD2, each matching 6 bases. Germline V CDR1 and CDR2: LNHDA, SQIVND (reference sequence). The CDR3 is made up of 18 amino acids. The V end was cut by 1 base, the J end by 1 base, with 16 bases between. CDR3 in DNA: TGTGCCAGTAGTATAGGCGGCAGGGGAGGTCAGAACACCGGGGAGCTGTTTTTT. Translation gives CASSIGGRGGQNTGELFF.

The V gene is TRBV5-1, the J gene TRBJ1-2, with 9 bases that match TRBD1. The CDR3 extends over 14 amino acids. V lost 0 bases, J lost 8 bases, and 5 bases stayed unmatched. CDR1 is SGHRS and CDR2 is YFSETQ in the germline V gene. The CDR3 sequence: CASSLDDRGDGYTF. CDR3 sequence (DNA): TGCGCCAGCAGCTTGGATGACAGGGGGGACGGCTACACCTTC.

The chain recombines TRBV28 with TRBJ2-7; D remains unclear. Germline CDR1 is MDHEN and CDR2 is SYDVKM. Trimming left V 3 bases short and J 4 bases short, with 10 bases between. This CDR3 spans 13 amino acids. The CDR3: CASSFVGIYEQYF. CDR3 nucleotides: TGTGCCAGCAGTTTTGTGGGGATTTACGAGCAGTACTTC.

This clone showed up just once. V is TRBV19 and J is TRBJ2-1, with 14 bases identical to TRBD2. V lost 5 bases and J lost 15; bases outside the gene matches: 9. Per the germline V gene, CDR1 is LNHDA and CDR2 is SQIVND (reference sequence). The CDR3 contains 14 residues. CDR3 DNA sequence: TGTGCCAGTAGTGTCCGGGGACTAGCGGGAGATTTGTTCTTC. Translated: CASSVRGLAGDLFF.

This clone was observed once. The chain is built from TRBV19 and TRBJ2-2; D is perhaps TRBD2 (6 bases). Germline loops: CDR1 LNHDA, CDR2 SQIVND (reference sequence). V was shortened by 6 bases and J by 7 bases, with 12 bases between the two germline ends. The CDR3 spans 13 residues. CDR3 coding DNA: TGTGCCAGTAGCAGGACTAATCTCGGGGAGCTGTTTTTT. This codes for CASSRTNLGELFF.

The gene calls are TRBV7-6 and TRBJ1-4; D may be TRBD1 (5 bases). This CDR3 has 14 residues. Per the germline V gene, CDR1 is SGHVS and CDR2 is FNYEAQ. Trimming stripped 5 bases from V and 7 bases from J, with 14 bases between. The CDR3 region is CASSPTGTSEKLFF. The CDR3 nucleotides read TGTGCCAGCAGCCCGACCGGGACGAGTGAAAAACTGTTTTTT.